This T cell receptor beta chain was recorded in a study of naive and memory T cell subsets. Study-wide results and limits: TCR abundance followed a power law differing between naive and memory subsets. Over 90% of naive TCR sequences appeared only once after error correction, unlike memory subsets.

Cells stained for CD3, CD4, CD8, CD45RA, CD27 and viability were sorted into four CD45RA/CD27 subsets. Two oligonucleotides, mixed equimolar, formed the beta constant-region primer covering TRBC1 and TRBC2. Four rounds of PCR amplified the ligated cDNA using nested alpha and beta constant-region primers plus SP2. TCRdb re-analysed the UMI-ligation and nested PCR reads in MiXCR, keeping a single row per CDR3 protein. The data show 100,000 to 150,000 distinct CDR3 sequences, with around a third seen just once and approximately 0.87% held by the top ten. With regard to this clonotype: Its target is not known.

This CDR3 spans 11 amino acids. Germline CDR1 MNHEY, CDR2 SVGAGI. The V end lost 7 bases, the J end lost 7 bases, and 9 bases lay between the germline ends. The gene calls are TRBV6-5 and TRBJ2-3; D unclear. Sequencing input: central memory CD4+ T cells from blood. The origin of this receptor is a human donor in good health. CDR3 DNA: TGTGCCAGCACCCAAGGCCATACGCAGTATTTT. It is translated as CASTQGHTQYF.